The T cell receptor beta chain described here comes from a study of blood T cells in healthy people across ages. For the second PCR, which ran for about 7 to 11 cycles, a sample-barcoded 5' primer and a J-beta primer mix were used. Tags on each cDNA molecule came from a template-switch adaptor with 12 random nucleotides. MiXCR was run by TCRdb on the 5' RACE reads, yielding one entry per CDR3 protein. The sample yields roughly 1,500,000 distinct CDR3 sequences, about 43% seen once. Findings and caveats of the study: Leaving the PBMCs unsorted stopped any conclusive comparison of naive versus antigen-experienced cells.

The ends were cut back, 4 bases at V and 0 bases at J, with 15 bases in the middle. Germline V gene data show CDR1 as SGHRS and CDR2 as YFSETQ. CDR3 length: 16 residues. Each individual donor underwent a draw of about 9.1 milliliters of peripheral blood. Remarks on this clonotype: What it recognizes is unknown.

This sequence joins TRBV5-1 and TRBJ2-3, with D possibly called TRBD1 or TRBD2 (6 bases each). This TCR was recovered from a woman in her late teens or twenties in good health. Sequenced: blood. The CDR3 DNA is TGCGCCAGCAGCCTGTTCGAGGGGGGTAGCACAGATACGCAGTATTTT. Translated, it gives CASSLFEGGSTDTQYF.